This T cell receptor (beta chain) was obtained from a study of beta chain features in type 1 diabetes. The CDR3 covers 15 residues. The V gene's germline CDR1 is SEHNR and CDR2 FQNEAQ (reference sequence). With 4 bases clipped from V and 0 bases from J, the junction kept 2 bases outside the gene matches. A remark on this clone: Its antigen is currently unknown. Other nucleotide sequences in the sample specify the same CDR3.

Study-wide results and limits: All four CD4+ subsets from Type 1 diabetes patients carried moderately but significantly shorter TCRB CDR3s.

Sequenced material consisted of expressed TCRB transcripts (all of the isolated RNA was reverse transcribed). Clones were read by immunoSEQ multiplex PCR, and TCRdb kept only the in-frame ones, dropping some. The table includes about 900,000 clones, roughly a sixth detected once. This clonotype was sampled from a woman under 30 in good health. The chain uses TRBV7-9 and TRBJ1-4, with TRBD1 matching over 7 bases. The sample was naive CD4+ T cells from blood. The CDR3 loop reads CASSWGTATNEKLFF. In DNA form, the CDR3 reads TGTGCCAGCAGCTGGGGGACAGCAACTAATGAAAAACTGTTTTTT. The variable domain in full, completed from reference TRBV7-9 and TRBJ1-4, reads DTGVSQNPRHKITKRGQNVTFRCDPISEHNRLYWYRQTLGQGPEFLTYFQNEAQLEKSRLLSDRFSAERPKGSFSTLEIQRTEQGDSAMYLCASSWGTATNEKLFFGSGTQLSVL.